This T cell receptor beta chain was identified in a study of tumor-infiltrating lymphocytes in localized non-small cell lung cancer (dated by TCRdb to the early 2020s). Some background on the complete study: Several histologies were represented in the cohort, which also included both smokers and never-smokers as well as patients whose samples were collected after neoadjuvant chemotherapy. A total of about 55 patients were part of the paired comparison of immunoSEQ T-cell fraction between tumor and uninvolved lung. Resected tumor tissue and uninvolved lung tissue described as non-adjacent to the tumor were contributed by each patient, with both tissues obtained from the same patient. The overall ICON cohort comprised over a hundred surgical patients with localized non-small cell lung cancer whose tumors were resected. Flow cytometry, multiplex immunofluorescence, RNA-seq, exome sequencing and proteomics were applied to the same patients as TCR sequencing, which was one of several integrated assays. What the study reported, not specific to this receptor: Assay coverage differed among patients according to how much tissue was available, so only a subset of the cohort had TCR sequencing. TCRbeta sequencing supported higher T cell infiltration in tumors than in uninvolved lung tissue, consistent with immunofluorescence CD3 counts. Because different pieces of the same tissue were used for different assays, technical variation could not be separated from intratumor heterogeneity. No difference in TCR-derived T-cell fraction was observed between the flow cytometry-defined immunotypes IM1 (good prognosis) and IM2 (poor prognosis).

ICON enrollment began in 2016, and the last patient was enrolled in 2018. In a subcohort of approximately 76 patients, fresh tumor and matched uninvolved tissue were collected for in-depth immune analyses, with TCR sequencing among those analyses. DNA for TCR sequencing was isolated from bulk tissue, and no cell sorting was done. The T-cell fraction in tumor and uninvolved lung tissue was provided by TCR sequencing with the immunoSEQ assay. Under the source paper's analysis protocol: To analyze survival, patients were divided into a high T-cell fraction group (upper tertile) and a low T-cell fraction group (lower two tertiles), and the two groups were compared using a log-rank test. A signed-rank test was used to test differences in T-cell fraction between paired tumor and uninvolved lung samples. TCRdb stores this immuneACCESS table with in-frame sequences only. Part of the clones is absent; in the studies checked, under half of the shortfall reflects unresolved V genes, and no reason is known for the rest. V, J and clone size are taken as reported in that table, and D and trimming were inferred from the DNA itself. This sample comprises more than 7,000 clones, almost 70% of them detected only once. The ten largest clonotypes hold around 9.4% of the sample.

From its cysteine to its phenylalanine, the CDR3 spans 13 amino acids. Just the 39-base CDR3 DNA is kept, in frame starting at base 1. From the germline V gene, CDR1 is LGHNA and CDR2 is YSLEER. The V and J ends are trimmed by 3 bases and 7 bases, leaving 10 bases between them. This clone counts as medium-sized (0.01 to 0.1%). The specificity of this receptor is unknown. Base qualities are not at hand, and no much larger clone is one base apart. The chain was built from TRBV4-3 and TRBJ1-5; the D gene is perhaps TRBD1, on 5 matching bases. Sequenced: uninvolved lung tissue not adjacent to the tumor. The sequence derives from a human donor with non-small cell lung cancer. The DNA sequence is given as TGCGCCAGCAGCCAGGGGGGGAACCAGCCCCAGCATTTT. Translated, this gives CASSQGGNQPQHF.